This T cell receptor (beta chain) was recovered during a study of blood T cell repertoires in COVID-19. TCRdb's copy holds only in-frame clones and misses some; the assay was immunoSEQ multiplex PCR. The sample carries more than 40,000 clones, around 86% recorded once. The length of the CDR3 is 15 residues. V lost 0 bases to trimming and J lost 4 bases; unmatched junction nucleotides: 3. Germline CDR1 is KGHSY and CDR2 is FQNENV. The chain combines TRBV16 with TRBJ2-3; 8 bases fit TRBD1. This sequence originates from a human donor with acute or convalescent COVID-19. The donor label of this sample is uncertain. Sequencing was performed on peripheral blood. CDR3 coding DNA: TGTGCCAGCAGCCAATCGCGGACAGGGTCAGATACGCAGTATTTT. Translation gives CASSQSRTGSDTQYF. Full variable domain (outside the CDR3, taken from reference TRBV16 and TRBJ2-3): GEEVAQTPKHLVRGEGQKAKLYCAPIKGHSYVFWYQQVLKNEFKFLISFQNENVFDETGMPKERFSAKCLPNSPCSLEIQATKLEDSAVYFCASSQSRTGSDTQYFGPGTRLTVL.